Below are 24 T cell receptor beta chains sequenced from a single sample in a study of CD8+CD57+ T cells in acquired aplastic anemia. Flow cytometry had shown expanded CD8+CD57+ cells in the patients chosen for sequencing. It was genomic DNA that served as the template for profiling TCR beta VDJ and CDR3. MiXCR was run by TCRdb on the reads, yielding one entry per CDR3 protein. The sample consists of a few hundred thousand distinct CDR3 sequences, roughly 53% of them appearing once. Sequencing was carried out using sorted CD4+, CD8+, or CD8+CD57+ T cells (not recorded which) from PBMCs. These receptors all stem from a human donor with aplastic anemia.

V and J are TRBV19 and TRBJ2-3; 12 bases align to TRBD1. Germline V CDR1 and CDR2: LNHDA, SQIVND (reference sequence). V gave up 6 bases and J gave up 6 bases; unmatched junction bases: 7. The CDR3 covers 15 residues. For the CDR3, the DNA is TGTGCCAGTAGACCCGGGACAGGGGGCTTCGATACGCAGTATTTT. Its protein is CASRPGTGGFDTQYF.

This clonotype was found once. Because the CDR3's place on the DNA is in doubt, the DNA is left out and the CDR3 is given as listed by TCRdb. V gene TRBV20-1 combines with J gene TRBJ2-7; the D call in the table, TRBD1, was not verified against the DNA. Germline V gene sequence: CDR1 DFQATT, CDR2 SNEGSKA (reference sequence). Both ends counted, the CDR3 spans 13 residues. Here the CDR3 reads CSAFGAGTYEQYV.

V is TRBV24-1 and J is TRBJ1-5; TRBD1 is a possible D gene (6 bases). CDR1 KGHDR and CDR2 SFDVKD come from the germline V gene. Trimming took 4 bases from V and 4 from J, leaving 13 bases between them. The CDR3 is made up of 15 amino acids. CDR3 region: CATSDPGGGNQPQHF. CDR3 nucleotides: TGTGCCACCAGTGACCCCGGAGGGGGAAATCAGCCCCAGCATTTT.

The chain couples TRBV18 to TRBJ2-2; D ambiguous. The CDR3 totals 13 residues. CDR1 KGHSH and CDR2 LQKENI come from the germline V gene. V lost 0 bases, J lost 4 bases, and 3 bases lay in between. CDR3 sequence (DNA): TGTGCCAGCTCACCACCGTCCACCGGGGAGCTGTTTTTT. Translation: CASSPPSTGELFF.

This clonotype was counted a few times. The genes are TRBV20-1 and TRBJ2-5; D might be TRBD1 (5 bases). Germline V lookup: CDR1 DFQATT, CDR2 SNEGSKA (reference sequence). The germline V and J ends were trimmed by 7 bases and 4 bases, with 7 bases remaining between them. The length of the CDR3 is 10 residues. CDR3 residues: CSVRGETQYF. CDR3 nucleotide sequence: TGCAGTGTTAGGGGAGAGACCCAGTACTTC.

V usage is TRBV6-2 or TRBV6-3 and J usage is TRBJ1-1; D is undetermined. CDR1 is MNHEY and CDR2 is SVGEGT in the germline V gene. This CDR3 has 12 residues. Trimming took 2 bases from V and 8 from J, leaving 9 bases between them. The CDR3 protein is CASSYPGLEAFF. The CDR3 coding sequence is TGTGCCAGCAGTTACCCCGGACTAGAAGCTTTCTTT.

There are a few counts of this clonotype. V gene TRBV5-6 combines with J gene TRBJ1-2; no firm D call. The V gene lost 2 bases and the J gene lost 7 bases, with 9 bases spanning the gap. This CDR3 spans 12 amino acids. The V gene's germline CDR1 is SGHDT and CDR2 YYEEEE. The CDR3 bases are TGTGCCAGCAGCTTAGGCGGATTTGGCTACACCTTC. It yields the protein CASSLGGFGYTF. The full variable domain, in which reference TRBV5-6 and TRBJ1-2 provide the parts outside the CDR3, is DAGVTQSPTHLIKTRGQQVTLRCSPKSGHDTVSWYQQALGQGPQFIFQYYEEEERQRGNFPDRFSGHQFPNYSSELNVNALLLGDSALYLCASSLGGFGYTFGSGTRLTVV.

The rearrangement uses TRBV12-3 or TRBV12-4 and TRBJ2-5; maybe TRBD2 (5 bases). The CDR3 has 13 residues. V was trimmed by 3 bases and J by 2 bases, leaving 7 bases between them. The CDR3 loop is CASSFRGQETQYF. CDR3 nucleotides: TGTGCCAGCAGTTTCCGAGGGCAAGAGACCCAGTACTTC.

The chain employs TRBV20-1 and TRBJ2-5; 7 bases map to TRBD1. The germline CDR1 and CDR2 sequences are DFQATT and SNEGSKA (reference sequence). V dropped 2 bases and J dropped 5; count of bases not matched to a gene: 11. This CDR3 is 15 amino acids long. CDR3 DNA: TGCAGTGCTAGAAACCCGGGACAGCCGGTGGAGACCCAGTACTTC. It specifies CSARNPGQPVETQYF.

This clonotype was seen at least ten times. The V and J genes are TRBV9 and TRBJ1-6, with 7 bases that match TRBD1. J was trimmed by 11 bases and V by 0 bases; bases with no gene match: 5. Looked up from germline, CDR1 is SGDLS and CDR2 is YYNGEE. The CDR3 consists of 14 residues. The CDR3 DNA follows: TGTGCCAGCAGCGTAGGACAGGGTCGGACACCCCTCCACTTT. It translates to CASSVGQGRTPLHF. Full variable domain (outside the CDR3, taken from reference TRBV9 and TRBJ1-6): DSGVTQTPKHLITATGQRVTLRCSPRSGDLSVYWYQQSLDQGLQFLIQYYNGEERAKGNILERFSAQQFPDLHSELNLSSLELGDSALYFCASSVGQGRTPLHFGNGTRLTVT.

The chain uses TRBV9 and TRBJ2-7, with TRBD2 matching over 7 bases. The germline gives CDR1 SGDLS, CDR2 YYNGEE. Unmatched junction bases numbered 3, after V lost 3 bases and J lost 3 bases. This CDR3 contains 13 residues. In DNA, the CDR3 is TGTGCCAGCAGCGCCGGCGGGAGCTACGAGCAGTACTTC. Its translation is CASSAGGSYEQYF.

This clonotype was seen many times. The chain uses TRBV5-8 and TRBJ1-6, with 7 bases aligning to TRBD1. Looked up from germline, CDR1 is SGHTS and CDR2 is YDEGEE. Trimming removed 4 bases from V and 6 bases from J; junction bases left unmatched: 4. This CDR3 contains 14 residues. The CDR3 DNA is TGTGCCAGCAGCCATGGACAGGCTAATTCACCCCTCCACTTT. It yields the protein CASSHGQANSPLHF.

This clonotype is large within its sample. V gene TRBV9 combines with J gene TRBJ1-6; D unresolved. The CDR3 runs 15 residues. Germline loops: CDR1 SGDLS, CDR2 YYNGEE. The V end was cut by 0 bases, the J end by 9 bases, with 13 bases between. The CDR3 reads CASSVVDSPISPLHF. Written as DNA, the CDR3 is TGTGCCAGCAGCGTAGTGGACTCACCGATTTCACCCCTCCACTTT.

At least ten counts were recorded for this clonotype. In DNA form, the CDR3 reads TGCAGTGCTAGAGAGCCGCCTGAGGATCCTCGCGGACAGGGTCCCTACGAGCAGTACTTC. Residues: CSAREPPEDPRGQGPYEQYF. V and J are TRBV20-1 and TRBJ2-7; 8 bases match TRBD1. Germline assignment: CDR1 DFQATT and CDR2 SNEGSKA (reference sequence). This CDR3 comprises 20 residues. V trimming: 0 bases; J trimming: 2 bases; junction bases outside the gene matches: 21.

The chain links TRBV19 to TRBJ1-1; D unclear. Trimming removed 5 bases at V and 1 base at J, with 11 bases between. Germline CDR1 is LNHDA and CDR2 is SQIVND (reference sequence). The CDR3 spans 14 residues. The CDR3 spells CASSDPTRNTEAFF. In DNA, the CDR3 is TGTGCCAGTAGTGACCCTACCAGGAACACTGAAGCTTTCTTT. The complete variable domain, with remaining parts taken from reference TRBV19 and TRBJ1-1, reads DGGITQSPKYLFRKEGQNVTLSCEQNLNHDAMYWYRQDPGQGLRLIYYSQIVNDFQKGDIAEGYSVSREKKESFPLTVTSAQKNPTAFYLCASSDPTRNTEAFFGQGTRLTVV.

In this sample, this clonotype turned up a few times. This sequence joins TRBV5-1 and TRBJ1-1; a possible D gene is TRBD1 (5 bases). Germline V gene sequence: CDR1 SGHRS, CDR2 YFSETQ. This CDR3 contains 13 residues. The V and J ends lost 0 bases and 6 bases respectively, with 9 bases between them. The CDR3 spells CASSLVGQSEAFF. The CDR3, as DNA: TGCGCCAGCAGCTTGGTGGGGCAGTCTGAAGCTTTCTTT.

This chain joins TRBV6-5 and TRBJ1-2; D unclear. V was cut by 4 bases and J by 6 bases, with 18 bases left in between. The CDR3 covers 15 residues. CDR1 and CDR2 (germline): MNHEY, SVGAGI. As DNA, the CDR3 is TGTGCCAGCAGTTCGTCCAAGAGGGCCTCTAATGGCTACACCTTC. Encoded protein: CASSSSKRASNGYTF.

This clonotype was seen repeatedly, ten times or more. The rearrangement links TRBV19 to TRBJ2-2; TRBD2 matches at 12 bases. Unmatched junction bases numbered 9, after V lost 4 bases and J lost 3 bases. Per the germline V gene, CDR1 is LNHDA and CDR2 is SQIVND (reference sequence). The CDR3 runs 18 residues. The CDR3 coding sequence is TGTGCCAGTAGTACCGCCCGGACTAGCGGGGCGCACACCGGGGAGCTGTTTTTT. Its translation: CASSTARTSGAHTGELFF.

The gene calls are TRBV20-1 and TRBJ1-1, with TRBD1 matching over 9 bases. This CDR3 has 15 residues. The J segment lost 4 bases and the V segment lost 4 bases, leaving 10 bases of the junction unmatched. Germline V gene data show CDR1 as DFQATT and CDR2 as SNEGSKA (reference sequence). The CDR3: CSANRDRVFGTEAFF. CDR3 DNA: TGCAGTGCTAACCGGGACAGGGTCTTTGGCACTGAAGCTTTCTTT.

This sequence joins TRBV7-9 and TRBJ1-1, with D unresolved. V was shortened by 0 bases and J by 8 bases, with 7 bases between the two germline ends. This CDR3 region has 12 residues. From germline, CDR1 is SEHNR and CDR2 FQNEAQ (reference sequence). In DNA form, the CDR3 reads TGTGCCAGCAGCTTAGCGAAAGCCGAAGCTTTCTTT. This translates into CASSLAKAEAFF.

There are a few counts of this clonotype. This chain joins TRBV20-1 and TRBJ2-7; the match to TRBD1 covers 7 bases. With V trimmed by 6 bases and J by 3 bases, 17 bases remained unmatched. The CDR3 loop spans 16 amino acids. The germline gives CDR1 DFQATT, CDR2 SNEGSKA (reference sequence). The CDR3 is CSANRGQGTVNYEQYF. For the CDR3, the DNA is TGCAGTGCGAACAGGGGCCAGGGGACGGTGAACTACGAGCAGTACTTC.

This clonotype was seen repeatedly, ten times or more. This chain uses TRBV7-9 with TRBJ2-7; D is undetermined. Trimming removed 1 base from V and 6 bases from J, with 7 bases in between. The CDR3 spans 12 residues. Germline-derived CDR1 and CDR2 are SEHNR and FQNEAQ (reference sequence). CDR3 protein: CASSLVAVEQYF. The CDR3 DNA follows: TGTGCCAGCAGCTTAGTGGCAGTCGAGCAGTACTTC.

The table lists this clonotype with many counts. The chain links TRBV6-6 to TRBJ1-5; no firm D call. CDR3 length: 13 residues. The V end lost 6 bases, the J end lost 5 bases, and 11 bases lay between the germline ends. Germline V gives CDR1 MNHNY, CDR2 SVGAGI (reference sequence). The CDR3 is CASSPPEDQPQHF. CDR3 DNA sequence: TGTGCCAGCAGCCCCCCCGAGGATCAGCCCCAGCATTTT.

A few counts support this clonotype. This could be a read error, since a much larger clone is one nucleotide away. The rearrangement joins TRBV2 to TRBJ1-2, with D maybe TRBD1 (6 bases). The CDR3 contains 13 residues. Germline V lookup: CDR1 SNHLY, CDR2 FYNNEI. V shed 6 bases and J shed 10 bases, with 18 bases lying between them. In DNA form, the CDR3 reads TGTGCCAGCAGCAGTACAGGGTTTGGTGACTACACCTTC. Amino acids: CASSSTGFGDYTF.